This TCR beta chain was observed in a study of T cell repertoires in cytomegalovirus infection. MiXCR, applied by TCRdb to the reads, yields one record per CDR3 protein. The sample has 150,000 or so distinct CDR3 sequences, around 20% seen once. This CDR3 has 12 amino acids. CDR1 is SQVTM, CDR2 ANQGSEA, per germline. The V end lost 6 bases, the J end lost 11 bases, and 19 bases lay between the germline ends. The rearrangement links TRBV29-1 to TRBJ1-1; D is possibly TRBD1 (5 bases). This sequence originates from a human donor in good health (CMV status not recorded). Some clones in this sample may be carry-over from other donors' samples. Sequencing input: PBMCs. The CDR3 sequence: CSVGDSAWLAFF. The CDR3 DNA is TGCAGCGTCGGAGACAGTGCCTGGTTGGCTTTCTTT.